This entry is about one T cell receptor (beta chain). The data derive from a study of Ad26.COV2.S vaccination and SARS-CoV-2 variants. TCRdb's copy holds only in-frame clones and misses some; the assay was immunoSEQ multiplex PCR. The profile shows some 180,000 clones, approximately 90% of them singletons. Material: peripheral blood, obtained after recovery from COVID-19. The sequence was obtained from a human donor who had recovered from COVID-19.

The CDR3 nucleotides are TGTGCCAGCTCATATTATGACAGAATGAACACTGAAGCTTTCTTT. It translates to CASSYYDRMNTEAFF. The gene calls are TRBV18 and TRBJ1-1; TRBD1 might be the D (5 bases). This CDR3 has 15 amino acids. Looked up from germline, CDR1 is KGHSH and CDR2 is LQKENI. The germline V and J ends were trimmed by 5 bases and 0 bases, with 13 bases remaining between them.